Reported below is one TCR beta chain. Its antigen is not identified. Assay version v3.0 of immunoSEQ was used, and it was run at survey level. Generated by immunoSEQ multiplex PCR, the TCRdb table keeps only in-frame clones and is missing some. This repertoire shows about 28,000 clones, roughly 95% found once; its top ten account for less than 9.5%. The data are from a study of long-term antiretroviral therapy in people with HIV. Whole-study findings and limits: HIV repertoires spanned narrower CDR3 length ranges than controls.

Between the trimmed V and J ends, which lost 5 bases and 5 bases, there was a span of 18 bases. This CDR3 comprises 15 residues. Germline V gene lookup returns CDR1 SGHAT and CDR2 FQNNGV. The sequenced sample was unsorted PBMCs, obtained more than 6 years after starting antiretroviral therapy. The clonotype was recovered from a man aged 25-40 years with HIV. This rearrangement joins TRBV11-2 to TRBJ2-5; D not certain. CDR3 sequence (DNA): TGTGCCAGCAGCCGCGTCGGCATGGGCGCGGAGACCCAGTACTTC. Residues: CASSRVGMGAETQYF.